The present T cell receptor beta chain was sequenced within a study of cytomegalovirus exposure and HLA in healthy donors. Study-level findings and limits: A link between a missense DCLRE1C variant and TCR beta V- and J-gene trimming emerged from a later analysis. Compared with the roughly 670-donor mean, an Asian-associated ancestry cluster reportedly had fewer N-insertions, according to a later analysis.

Concerning this clone itself: Its antigen is still unknown.

Vbeta (60) and Jbeta (13) primers were used in the PCR. The assay was immunoSEQ multiplex PCR, and TCRdb's table has in-frame clones only and misses some. This sample has approximately 130,000 clones; around 84% occur once, and the top ten carry roughly 1.8%. Germline CDR1 reads SGHRS; CDR2 reads YFSETQ. Trimming stripped 0 bases from V and 7 bases from J, with 5 bases between. The CDR3 runs to 13 residues. The clonotype originates from a man younger than 35 in good health and CMV-seronegative. Sequenced: PBMCs. J is TRBJ1-6 and V is TRBV5-1, with unresolved D. Written as DNA, the CDR3 is TGCGCCAGCAGCTTGGCCGAGAATTCACCCCTCCACTTT. It codes for CASSLAENSPLHF.